These 32 T cell receptor beta chains share one sample of origin, sequenced in a study of T cell changes during pregnancy in multiple sclerosis. TCRdb's copy holds only in-frame clones and misses some; the assay was immunoSEQ multiplex PCR. The data show over 45,000 clones, 70% to 90% seen once. This specimen consisted of peripheral blood, obtained after pregnancy. These receptors came from a female donor with multiple sclerosis, enrolled in a pregnancy study.

The chain uses TRBV28 and TRBJ1-6, with D hard to call. V was pared by 1 base and J by 8 bases, with 3 bases between. CDR1 is MDHEN, CDR2 SYDVKM, per germline. The CDR3 runs 12 residues. The CDR3 nucleotides are TGTGCCAGCAGTTTATCTTATTCACCCCTCCACTTT. Protein product: CASSLSYSPLHF.

This chain links TRBV2 with TRBJ1-5; 8 bases map to TRBD1. V was clipped by 5 bases and J by 5 bases; unmatched bases: 2. Germline-derived CDR1 and CDR2 are SNHLY and FYNNEI. This CDR3 contains 13 residues. The CDR3 sequence: CASSRTGHQPQHF. In DNA, the CDR3 is TGTGCCAGCAGTAGGACAGGGCATCAGCCCCAGCATTTT.

The rearrangement links TRBV28 to TRBJ2-3, with 9 bases matching TRBD1. CDR3 length: 16 residues. V shed 5 bases and J 5 bases; nucleotides not matched to a gene: 11. In germline, CDR1 is MDHEN, CDR2 SYDVKM. The CDR3 sequence is CASSAPGQGGGDTQYF. CDR3 sequence (DNA): TGTGCCAGCAGTGCCCCGGGACAGGGAGGGGGAGATACGCAGTATTTT.

This chain uses TRBV6-1 with TRBJ1-2; the D is unclear. The germline gives CDR1 MNHNS, CDR2 SASEGT. This CDR3 has 16 amino acids. Trimming removed 2 bases from V and 0 bases from J, with 13 bases in between. The DNA of the CDR3 is TGTGCCAGCAGTGAATGGGGAGGGTTCTCTAACTATGGCTACACCTTC. Amino acids: CASSEWGGFSNYGYTF.

V gene TRBV30 combines with J gene TRBJ2-2, with D tentatively TRBD2 (6 bases). Trimming cost V 4 bases and J 1 base, with 10 bases left between them. The germline gives CDR1 GTSNPN, CDR2 SVGIG (reference sequence). This CDR3 region has 14 residues. In DNA form, the CDR3 reads TGTGCCTGGATGAGGCGGGAGAACACCGGGGAGCTGTTTTTT. Its translation is CAWMRRENTGELFF.

The rearrangement links TRBV18 to TRBJ1-6, with 7 bases matching TRBD1. The CDR3 covers 14 residues. Per germline, CDR1 KGHSH and CDR2 LQKENI. J lost 8 bases, V lost 2 bases, and 3 bases had no gene match. In DNA form, the CDR3 reads TGTGCCAGCTCACCAACGCAGGGGGATTCACCCCTCCACTTT. Translating gives CASSPTQGDSPLHF.

This chain connects TRBV4-1 to TRBJ1-1; a possible D gene is TRBD1 (6 bases). The CDR3 spans 14 residues. Germline CDR1 is MGHRA and CDR2 is YSYEKL. Trimming pared 3 bases from V and 2 bases from J, leaving 10 bases between. CDR3 loop: CASSHGQRNTEAFF. CDR3 nucleotide sequence: TGCGCCAGCAGCCATGGACAGCGAAACACTGAAGCTTTCTTT.

The CDR3 bases are TGTGCCAGCACAGGTACCAATCAGCCCCAGCATTTT. This gives the protein CASTGTNQPQHF. The rearrangement links TRBV2 to TRBJ1-5; no clear D. Trimming took 7 bases from V and 3 from J, leaving 7 bases between them. CDR1 SNHLY and CDR2 FYNNEI come from the germline V gene. The CDR3 has 12 residues.

The chain has TRBV28 and TRBJ1-2; maybe TRBD1 (5 bases). V was cut by 5 bases and J by 0 bases, with 13 bases left in between. This CDR3 has 15 amino acids. Germline loops: CDR1 MDHEN, CDR2 SYDVKM. As DNA, the CDR3 is TGTGCCAGCAGTCTCAGGGTAGCTGCTAACTATGGCTACACCTTC. Protein: CASSLRVAANYGYTF.

The chain is built from TRBV6-6 and TRBJ1-2; no reliable D call. The CDR3 is 15 amino acids. V lost 2 bases and J 0 bases, leaving 10 bases between the germline ends. In germline, CDR1 is MNHNY, CDR2 SVGAGI (reference sequence). The chain's CDR3 is CASSYRGGPNYGYTF. The CDR3 coding sequence is TGTGCCAGCAGTTACCGGGGAGGGCCTAACTATGGCTACACCTTC.

The chain carries TRBV10-3 and TRBJ1-5; 11 bases match TRBD1. This CDR3 has 15 amino acids. Per germline, CDR1 ENHRY and CDR2 SYGVKD. V lost 2 bases, J lost 5 bases, and 2 bases stayed unmatched. The DNA for the CDR3 is TGTGCCATCAGTGAGGGGGACAGGGGGGATCAGCCCCAGCATTTT. Amino acids: CAISEGDRGDQPQHF.

This chain connects TRBV4-1 to TRBJ2-7, with a possible D match to TRBD1 (6 bases). Germline-derived CDR1 and CDR2 are MGHRA and YSYEKL. There are 15 residues in the CDR3. V lost 1 base, J lost 3 bases, and 13 bases lay in between. The CDR3 bases are TGCGCCAGCAGCCAAGTCGGCAGGGGACACTACGAGCAGTACTTC. This encodes CASSQVGRGHYEQYF.

The chain couples TRBV2 to TRBJ2-3; D remains unclear. This CDR3 spans 15 amino acids. CDR1 is SNHLY, CDR2 FYNNEI, per germline. Deletions cut 3 bases from V and 3 bases from J, with 13 bases between. DNA for the CDR3: TGTGCCAGCAGTGAGGAATGGGCCTCAACAGATACGCAGTATTTT. Encoded protein: CASSEEWASTDTQYF.

The V and J genes are TRBV4-1 and TRBJ1-4, with D possibly being TRBD1 (6 bases). Germline CDR1 and CDR2: MGHRA and YSYEKL. V shed 6 bases and J shed 0 bases, with 17 bases lying between them. This CDR3 region has 17 residues. The DNA for the CDR3 is TGCGCCAGCAGTCCGGCGGGCAGGGGTGCAACTAATGAAAAACTGTTTTTT. Its protein product is CASSPAGRGATNEKLFF.

V gene TRBV11-2 combines with J gene TRBJ1-1, with a possible D match to TRBD1 (5 bases). Trimming removed 1 base at V and 3 bases at J, with 9 bases between. CDR3 size: 14 residues. Germline CDR1 and CDR2: SGHAT and FQNNGV. CDR3 region: CASSLVVRDTEAFF. The CDR3 DNA sequence: TGTGCCAGCAGCTTAGTCGTCAGGGACACTGAAGCTTTCTTT.

This clone was seen a handful of times. The V call is TRBV4-1, the J call TRBJ2-2; D is possibly TRBD1 (6 bases). The CDR3 has 16 amino acids. The germline CDR1 and CDR2 sequences are MGHRA and YSYEKL. V was pared by 1 base and J by 1 base, with 10 bases between. CDR3: CASSQGAGVNTGELFF. The DNA for the CDR3 is TGCGCCAGCAGCCAAGGGGCAGGGGTGAACACCGGGGAGCTGTTTTTT.

This rearrangement joins TRBV5-6 to TRBJ2-1, with 9 bases lining up with TRBD1. CDR1 and CDR2 (germline): SGHDT, YYEEEE. V dropped 4 bases and J dropped 2; count of bases not matched to a gene: 7. The CDR3 length is 16 residues. This CDR3 is CASSRDRDSTYNEQFF. CDR3 nucleotides: TGTGCCAGCAGCCGGGACAGGGACTCAACCTACAATGAGCAGTTCTTC.

This clone was recorded once. J is TRBJ2-3 and V is TRBV4-3; D is perhaps TRBD2 (6 bases). The CDR3 is 15 residues long. V gave up 0 bases and J gave up 6 bases, with 13 bases separating them. Germline V CDR1 and CDR2: LGHNA, YSLEER. CDR3 sequence (DNA): TGCGCCAGCAGCCAAGATCGAGGTGGAGGGGATACGCAGTATTTT. Its translation is CASSQDRGGGDTQYF.

The rearrangement joins TRBV4-3 to TRBJ1-2; tentatively, D is TRBD1 (6 bases). Germline assignment: CDR1 LGHNA and CDR2 YSLEER. V lost 1 base to trimming and J lost 6 bases, with 15 bases between them. This CDR3 spans 15 amino acids. CDR3 sequence: CASSQAPGGLNGYTF. DNA for the CDR3: TGCGCCAGCAGCCAAGCCCCGGGGGGCCTGAATGGCTACACCTTC.

V and J are TRBV7-2 and TRBJ2-5, with 9 bases fitting TRBD2. CDR1 and CDR2 (germline): SGHTA, FQGNSA. J lost 5 bases, V lost 5 bases, and 6 bases had no gene match. The CDR3 is made up of 14 amino acids. The CDR3 reads CASSPGTSFETQYF. Written as DNA, the CDR3 is TGTGCCAGCAGCCCCGGGACTAGCTTTGAGACCCAGTACTTC.

J is TRBJ1-1 and V is TRBV11-2; weak D call: TRBD1 (5 bases). V lost 3 bases to trimming and J lost 5 bases, with 13 bases between them. CDR1 is SGHAT, CDR2 FQNNGV, per germline. The CDR3 is 14 residues long. The CDR3 here is CASSLGPRRTEAFF. In nucleotides, the CDR3 is TGTGCCAGCAGCTTGGGGCCAAGAAGGACTGAAGCTTTCTTT. Variable domain in full (rest from reference TRBV11-2 and TRBJ1-1): EAGVAQSPRYKIIEKRQSVAFWCNPISGHATLYWYQQILGQGPKLLIQFQNNGVVDDSQLPKDRFSAERLKGVDSTLKIQPAKLEDSAVYLCASSLGPRRTEAFFGQGTRLTVV.

The chain combines TRBV9 with TRBJ2-3; TRBD2 might be the D (6 bases). The V gene's germline CDR1 is SGDLS and CDR2 YYNGEE. V dropped 0 bases and J dropped 3 bases, with 8 bases sitting between them. CDR3 length: 14 residues. For the CDR3, the DNA is TGTGCCAGCAGCGTAGAGGCGGGGACAGATACGCAGTATTTT. Amino acids: CASSVEAGTDTQYF. Together with reference TRBV9 and TRBJ2-3, the CDR3 gives the full variable domain: DSGVTQTPKHLITATGQRVTLRCSPRSGDLSVYWYQQSLDQGLQFLIQYYNGEERAKGNILERFSAQQFPDLHSELNLSSLELGDSALYFCASSVEAGTDTQYFGPGTRLTVL.

This rearrangement joins TRBV20-1 to TRBJ1-1; 7 bases map to TRBD1. Germline V CDR1 and CDR2: DFQATT, SNEGSKA (reference sequence). The CDR3 runs 11 residues. The trim removed 6 bases at V and 8 bases at J, leaving 6 bases unmatched. DNA of the CDR3: TGCAGTGCCTATAACAGGGGAGAAGCTTTCTTT. The encoded protein is CSAYNRGEAFF.

The J gene is TRBJ2-5, the V gene TRBV18, with D possibly TRBD2 on 6 matching bases. Germline V gene sequence: CDR1 KGHSH, CDR2 LQKENI. The CDR3 spans 13 residues. V was pared by 8 bases and J by 3 bases, with 13 bases between. CDR3 residues: CASTRGQEETQYF. CDR3 in DNA: TGTGCCAGCACGCGGGGTCAGGAAGAGACCCAGTACTTC.

The chain employs TRBV7-3 and TRBJ2-5; tentative D call: TRBD2 (6 bases). V was trimmed by 1 base and J by 5 bases, leaving 8 bases between them. Germline V CDR1 and CDR2: SGHTA, FQGTGA. There are 13 residues in the CDR3. The CDR3 DNA sequence: TGTGCCAGCAGCTTAAGGCTAGCGGAGACCCAGTACTTC. Translating gives CASSLRLAETQYF.

The V gene is TRBV7-3, the J gene TRBJ2-7; D is ambiguous. V was trimmed by 2 bases and J by 1 base, leaving 12 bases between them. Germline CDR1 and CDR2: SGHTA and FQGTGA. CDR3 length: 15 amino acids. CDR3 loop: CASSLSGEASYEQYF. The CDR3 DNA follows: TGTGCCAGCAGCTTATCCGGCGAGGCATCCTACGAGCAGTACTTC.

The chain couples TRBV25-1 to TRBJ2-7, with 9 bases fitting TRBD1. The CDR3 is 13 residues long. The trim removed 10 bases at V and 3 bases at J, leaving 7 bases unmatched. From germline, CDR1 is MGHDK and CDR2 SYGVNS. As DNA, the CDR3 is TGTGCCACCTACGACAGGGGGGGCTACGAGCAGTACTTC. Amino acid sequence: CATYDRGGYEQYF.

This chain links TRBV11-2 with TRBJ1-2, with 8 bases fitting TRBD1. Trimming cost V 0 bases and J 7 bases; bases outside gene matches: 7. This CDR3 is 15 amino acids long. Germline values: CDR1 SGHAT, CDR2 FQNNGV. The CDR3 reads CASSLDPDRVVGYTF. The CDR3 bases are TGTGCCAGCAGCTTAGATCCGGACAGGGTTGTTGGCTACACCTTC.

This clone appeared a single time. The chain carries TRBV5-1 and TRBJ2-7; 7 bases agree with TRBD1. CDR1 and CDR2 (germline): SGHRS, YFSETQ. After removal of 3 bases from V and 1 base from J, the junction contained 7 bases not matched to a gene. This CDR3 has 15 residues. The CDR3 loop is CASSSTGLKSYEQYF. The CDR3 DNA follows: TGCGCCAGCAGCTCGACAGGGTTAAAATCCTACGAGCAGTACTTC.

This rearrangement joins TRBV19 to TRBJ2-6; 9 bases match TRBD1. V was clipped by 6 bases and J by 0 bases; unmatched bases: 6. Looked up from germline, CDR1 is LNHDA and CDR2 is SQIVND (reference sequence). The CDR3 totals 17 residues. CDR3: CASRPGQGSSGANVLTF. Written as DNA, the CDR3 is TGTGCCAGTAGGCCGGGACAGGGAAGCTCTGGGGCCAACGTCCTGACTTTC.

This sequence joins TRBV6-5 and TRBJ1-2, with TRBD1 matching 7 bases. The trim removed 8 bases at V and 4 bases at J, leaving 4 bases unmatched. CDR1 MNHEY and CDR2 SVGAGI come from the germline V gene. There are 12 residues in the CDR3. The CDR3 region is CASARDSYGYTF. DNA of the CDR3: TGTGCCAGCGCTAGGGACAGCTATGGCTACACCTTC.

The chain joins TRBV21-1 to TRBJ2-7; the table assigns TRBD1, which was not confirmed against the DNA. TRBV21-1 is assigned pseudogene status. This CDR3 region has 15 residues. This CDR3 is CASSKAGTSSYEQYF. CDR3 sequence (DNA): TGTGCCAGCAGCAAAGCTGGGACATCATCCTACGAGCAGTACTTC.